This entry lists 17 T cell receptor beta chains sequenced from one sample in a study of blood T cell repertoires in COVID-19. Profiling relied on immunoSEQ multiplex PCR, and the TCRdb table lists in-frame clones only, not all of them. The profile shows around 100,000 clones, 90% of them singletons. Material: peripheral blood. Receptors were obtained from a man aged 50 to 59 with acute or convalescent COVID-19.

This chain uses TRBV29-1 with TRBJ1-2; 8 nucleotides align to TRBD1. Germline assignment: CDR1 SQVTM and CDR2 ANQGSEA. After removal of 4 bases from V and 8 bases from J, the junction contained 15 bases not matched to a gene. The CDR3 extends over 15 amino acids. DNA of the CDR3: TGCAGCGTTGGGGCGACGGGGCAGGGGGCTTTCGGCTACACCTTC. Its protein product is CSVGATGQGAFGYTF.

The V gene is TRBV11-3, the J gene TRBJ2-1; 7 nucleotides agree with TRBD2. CDR1 and CDR2 from the germline V gene are SGHNT and YENEEA. This CDR3 comprises 17 residues. V lost 4 bases and J lost 6; bases outside the gene matches: 15. The CDR3 loop reads CASSSRAPETGGNEQFF. For the CDR3, the DNA is TGTGCCAGCAGCTCTAGGGCCCCTGAGACGGGGGGCAATGAGCAGTTCTTC.

This chain joins TRBV3-1 (or the pseudogene TRBV3-2) and TRBJ1-5, with a tentative D call TRBD1 (5 bases). The V and J ends lost 4 bases and 7 bases respectively, with 26 bases between them. CDR3 length: 18 residues. CDR1 and CDR2 (germline): LGHDT, YNNKEL (reference sequence). The CDR3 DNA reads as TGTGCCAGCAGCCCCGGGGGTCCACTAGGCCGCTTAAGACAGCCCCAGCATTTT. Its protein is CASSPGGPLGRLRQPQHF.

V is TRBV2 and J is TRBJ2-5; 14 nucleotides align to TRBD2. The CDR3 is 18 residues long. Germline V gene sequence: CDR1 SNHLY, CDR2 FYNNEI. V lost 3 bases to trimming and J lost 2 bases; unmatched junction nucleotides: 8. The DNA of the CDR3 is TGTGCCAGCAGTGATTTGACTAGCGGGAGGGATCTTCAAGAGACCCAGTACTTC. Its protein is CASSDLTSGRDLQETQYF. Filled out from reference TRBV2 and TRBJ2-5, the complete variable domain reads EPEVTQTPSHQVTQMGQEVILRCVPISNHLYFYWYRQILGQKVEFLVSFYNNEISEKSEIFDDQFSVERPDGSNFTLKIRSTKLEDSAMYFCASSDLTSGRDLQETQYFGPGTRLLVL.

This clone has just a few counts. The genes are TRBV19 and TRBJ2-4; D might be TRBD2 (5 bases). The CDR3 has 13 amino acids. CDR1 and CDR2 (germline): LNHDA, SQIVND (reference sequence). V lost 6 bases and J 8 bases, leaving 14 bases between the germline ends. The CDR3 nucleotides are TGTGCCAGTAGGACCCGGGATAAAGACATTCAGTACTTC. Translating gives CASRTRDKDIQYF.

The chain joins TRBV19 to TRBJ2-1, with D possibly matching TRBD2 (6 bases). This CDR3 contains 14 residues. Trimming removed 7 bases from V and 0 bases from J, with 10 bases in between. From germline, CDR1 is LNHDA and CDR2 SQIVND (reference sequence). CDR3 sequence (DNA): TGTGCCAGTATGGTAGCGGTCTCCTACAATGAGCAGTTCTTC. Amino acids: CASMVAVSYNEQFF.

CDR3: CASSHTWTGEVTEAFF. DNA of the CDR3: TGTGCCAGCAGCCACACTTGGACAGGGGAGGTTACTGAAGCTTTCTTT. The chain uses TRBV7-9 and TRBJ1-1, with 9 positions matching TRBD1. The CDR3 is made up of 16 amino acids. J was trimmed by 5 bases and V by 5 bases; bases with no gene match: 12. The germline V gene encodes CDR1 SEHNR and CDR2 FQNEAQ (reference sequence).

The V call is TRBV6-5, the J call TRBJ1-3, with D possibly TRBD1 on 6 matching bases. The CDR3 is 16 amino acids. Trimming left V 0 bases short and J 0 bases short, with 9 bases between. The germline V gene has CDR1 MNHEY and CDR2 SVGAGI. CDR3 residues: CASSYSGGSSGNTIYF. The CDR3 DNA sequence: TGTGCCAGCAGTTACTCAGGGGGAAGCTCTGGAAACACCATATATTTT.

This chain connects TRBV4-1 to TRBJ2-5; the match to TRBD2 covers 11 bases. With V trimmed by 0 bases and J by 4 bases, 10 bases remained unmatched. This CDR3 has 18 amino acids. Germline CDR1 and CDR2: MGHRA and YSYEKL. The CDR3 DNA reads as TGCGCCAGCAGCCAAGATTCGTTGCTAGCGGGAGGACGAGAGACCCAGTACTTC. Its protein is CASSQDSLLAGGRETQYF.

This clone was counted a single time. This chain links TRBV9 with TRBJ2-2; D unclear. The CDR3 has 14 residues. The V gene lost 0 bases and the J gene lost 6 bases, with 9 bases spanning the gap. In germline, CDR1 is SGDLS, CDR2 YYNGEE. CDR3 protein: CASSVGLVAGELFF. CDR3 DNA: TGTGCCAGCAGCGTAGGGCTAGTCGCCGGGGAGCTGTTTTTT.

This chain joins TRBV2 and TRBJ1-1; D unresolved. This CDR3 contains 12 residues. Trimming left V 6 bases short and J 0 bases short, with 5 bases between. Germline loops: CDR1 SNHLY, CDR2 FYNNEI. CDR3 region: CASRRMNTEAFF. The CDR3 bases are TGTGCCAGCAGGAGGATGAACACTGAAGCTTTCTTT.

This clone has just one count. This chain links TRBV5-1 with TRBJ1-1; D is ambiguous. CDR3 length: 15 residues. Germline CDR1 SGHRS, CDR2 YFSETQ. Trimming cost V 0 bases and J 1 base, with 10 bases left between them. For the CDR3, the DNA is TGCGCCAGCAGCTTGGTGAGGGCAGAGAACACTGAAGCTTTCTTT. Its translation: CASSLVRAENTEAFF.

V and J are TRBV3-1 (or the pseudogene TRBV3-2) and TRBJ1-1; perhaps TRBD1 as D (6 bases). V was trimmed by 3 bases and J by 8 bases, leaving 7 bases between them. The germline gives CDR1 LGHDT, CDR2 YNNKEL (reference sequence). The CDR3 is made up of 11 amino acids. Here the CDR3 DNA reads TGTGCCAGCAGCCATGGACAGGAAGCTTTCTTT. Translation gives CASSHGQEAFF.

The rearrangement uses TRBV27 and TRBJ2-1; tentative D call: TRBD2 (6 bases). In germline, CDR1 is MNHEY, CDR2 SMNVEV (reference sequence). This CDR3 has 14 amino acids. The V end was cut by 4 bases, the J end by 5 bases, with 12 bases between. As DNA, the CDR3 is TGTGCCAGCAGTTCCCCGGGACTTAACAATGAGCAGTTCTTC. It codes for CASSSPGLNNEQFF.

The chain combines TRBV18 with TRBJ1-4, with 8 bases matching TRBD1. Trimming took 3 bases from V and 4 from J; bases not matched to a gene: 4. CDR3 size: 15 residues. Germline CDR1 reads KGHSH; CDR2 reads LQKENI. The CDR3 loop is CASSPGQVINEKLFF. As DNA, the CDR3 is TGTGCCAGCTCACCGGGACAGGTTATTAATGAAAAACTGTTTTTT.

V usage is TRBV27 and J usage is TRBJ2-5; no firm D call. Per germline, CDR1 MNHEY and CDR2 SMNVEV (reference sequence). Trimming left V 2 bases short and J 5 bases short, with 9 bases between. CDR3 length: 13 amino acids. The CDR3 loop reads CASSLQSWETQYF. The DNA for the CDR3 is TGTGCCAGCAGTTTACAGTCCTGGGAGACCCAGTACTTC.

V gene TRBV12-5 combines with J gene TRBJ2-4; weak D call: TRBD2 (6 bases). Germline V gene lookup returns CDR1 LGHNT and CDR2 FRNRAP. The V end lost 3 bases, the J end lost 6 bases, and 15 bases lay between the germline ends. The CDR3 is 15 amino acids. Written as DNA, the CDR3 is TGTGCTAGTGGTTTTAATCGGGGGAATGGAAACATTCAGTACTTC. The encoded protein is CASGFNRGNGNIQYF.